This passage covers 8 T cell receptor beta chains from one sample sequenced in a study of cytomegalovirus exposure and HLA in healthy donors. With 60 Vbeta and 13 Jbeta primers, the PCR was carried out. Sequencing was performed with immunoSEQ multiplex PCR; in TCRdb, only in-frame clones are kept and a portion is missing. This sample carries roughly 140,000 clones, roughly 78% of them seen once, and the ten largest clones take around 6.3%. Sequencing used PBMCs. Receptors originate from a man aged 50 or older in good health and CMV-seropositive.

Points on this clone: A read error may explain this, as a much larger clone is one base away. The rearrangement uses TRBV5-4 and TRBJ1-5, with D possibly being TRBD1 (5 bases). The CDR3 sequence is 12 residues long. Germline V gene data show CDR1 as SGHNT and CDR2 as YYREEE (reference sequence). V was shortened by 6 bases and J by 6 bases, with 10 bases between the two germline ends. The CDR3 DNA reads as TGTGCCAGCACCGGGGGAAGTCAGCCCCAGCATTTT. As protein: CASTGGSQPQHF.

This clone was seen only a few times. The chain uses TRBV5-6 and TRBJ2-7; perhaps TRBD2 as D (5 bases). V shed 4 bases and J shed 1 base, with 21 bases lying between them. This CDR3 is built from 17 residues. Looked up from germline, CDR1 is SGHDT and CDR2 is YYEEEE. CDR3 in amino acids: CASSRIPAARGSYEQYF. The CDR3 nucleotides read TGTGCCAGCAGCCGAATCCCCGCGGCCCGCGGGTCCTACGAGCAGTACTTC.

The chain combines TRBV5-1 with TRBJ2-7, with D maybe TRBD1 (5 bases). From germline, CDR1 is SGHRS and CDR2 YFSETQ. V lost 1 base, J lost 6 bases, and 8 bases lay in between. This CDR3 comprises 12 residues. CDR3 residues: CASSLSGSEQYF. The CDR3 DNA reads TGCGCCAGCAGCTTGTCAGGGTCCGAGCAGTACTTC.

The V gene is TRBV18, the J gene TRBJ2-7; the D gene is possibly TRBD2 (6 bases). V dropped 2 bases and J dropped 5 bases, with 16 bases sitting between them. This CDR3 spans 15 amino acids. Germline assignment: CDR1 KGHSH and CDR2 LQKENI. As DNA, the CDR3 is TGTGCCAGCTCACCAAGCCGGGGGACTCCCGACGAGCAGTACTTC. Its protein is CASSPSRGTPDEQYF.

This clone was detected only a few times. The rearrangement uses TRBV11-2 and TRBJ2-7, with D possibly TRBD1 on 6 matching bases. The germline V gene encodes CDR1 SGHAT and CDR2 FQNNGV. With 5 bases removed from V and 0 bases from J, the gap between germline ends came to 14 bases. This CDR3 is 15 amino acids long. CDR3 nucleotide sequence: TGTGCCAGCAGCCCCGAGGACAGACCCTCCTACGAGCAGTACTTC. It encodes CASSPEDRPSYEQYF.

Written as DNA, the CDR3 is TGTGCCAGCAGTGAAGGGGGCGGGCAGCCCCAGCATTTT. Translation: CASSEGGGQPQHF. This rearrangement joins TRBV6-4 to TRBJ1-5; TRBD1 aligns across 7 bases. The CDR3 is 13 amino acids. Trimming took 3 bases from V and 7 from J; bases not matched to a gene: 3. Germline loops: CDR1 MRHNA, CDR2 SNTAGT.

This chain joins TRBV27 and TRBJ2-7; 8 positions match TRBD1. CDR1 and CDR2 (germline): MNHEY, SMNVEV (reference sequence). The CDR3 runs 16 residues. V trimming: 4 bases; J trimming: 6 bases; junction bases outside the gene matches: 14. The CDR3 loop is CASSSWTGKLVSEQYF. CDR3 sequence (DNA): TGTGCCAGCAGTTCTTGGACAGGGAAGTTAGTGAGCGAGCAGTACTTC.

The genes are TRBV5-1 and TRBJ1-2; perhaps TRBD1 as D (5 bases). The CDR3 extends over 13 amino acids. Trimming shortened V by 4 bases and J by 2 bases, and 9 bases separated the two germline ends. CDR1 is SGHRS and CDR2 is YFSETQ in the germline V gene. The CDR3 sequence: CASSPTENYGYTF. In nucleotides, the CDR3 is TGCGCCAGCAGCCCGACAGAAAACTATGGCTACACCTTC.